This T cell receptor (beta chain) was recovered during a study of T cells in tumors after PD-1 blockade. At the level of the study: Either cemiplimab 350 mg every 2 weeks or pembrolizumab 200 mg every 3 weeks was given. Blood samples averaged around 120,000 templates (range roughly 24,000-290,000) and roughly 39,000 unique clonotypes.

General study results and limits: Some novel exhausted tumor clones appeared in pre-treatment blood, suggesting peripheral recruitment.

Here immunoSEQ multiplex PCR was the method, and the copy in TCRdb shows in-frame clones only, minus some. The sample holds 55,000 to 65,000 clones, just under 80% seen once. Turning to this clone: The antigen is not known.

CDR3 length: 14 amino acids. The rearrangement uses TRBV21-1 and TRBJ2-7. TRBV21-1 is deemed a pseudogene. This receptor was taken from a human donor with basal cell carcinoma. The specimen was PBMCs, collected before anti-PD-1 treatment. The CDR3 reads CASTWVPNSYEQYF. The CDR3 DNA reads TGTGCCAGCACTTGGGTTCCTAACTCCTACGAGCAGTACTTC.